Listed below are T cell receptor beta chains from one sample, sequenced in a study of T cells in Graves' hyperthyroidism and ophthalmopathy. TCRdb itself ran the multiplex PCR reads through MiXCR, one entry per CDR3 protein. Here the sample spans approximately 870,000 distinct CDR3 sequences, 38% being singletons. The specimen sequenced was blood. These receptors were taken from a man between 18 and 29 years old with Graves' hyperthyroidism. Both conserved end residues are part of each CDR3. Fields, in order: CDR3 length, V gene, J gene, CDR3 protein.

>15|TRBV2|TRBJ1-6
CASTEGTRGNSPLHF
>18|TRBV4-1|TRBJ2-5
CASSQDTTSGGAQETQYF
>13|TRBV7-2|TRBJ1-5
CASSMQASQPQHF
>15|TRBV2|NA
CASPYEGQVTHEQYF
>12|TRBV20-1|TRBJ1-2
CSASGGGHGYTF
>15|TRBV19|TRBJ1-6
CASSAGAGVISPLHF
>15|TRBV12-3/TRBV12-4|TRBJ2-7
CASSFSGTLSYEQYF
>14|TRBV19|TRBJ2-7
CASSYGTTTYEQYF
>15|TRBV5-1|TRBJ1-1
CASSLAQGAFTEAFF
>13|TRBV15|TRBJ1-2
CATSTGRNGGYTF
>13|TRBV19|TRBJ1-2
CASRATYGQTYTF
>16|TRBV9|TRBJ2-5
CASSAHLTGRAETQYF
>14|TRBV12-3/TRBV12-4|TRBJ2-7
CASTLGTVDYEQYF
>17|TRBV7-6|TRBJ2-2
CASSLEVWGARTGELFF
>14|TRBV10-3|TRBJ1-1
CAISESTGGNEAFF
>12|TRBV5-6|TRBJ2-7
CASGLQGYEQYF
>15|TRBV4-3|TRBJ2-7
CASSQADRDSYEQYF
>15|TRBV7-9|TRBJ1-1
CASSGDRGKNTEAFF
>12|TRBV7-9|NA
CASSFGRDRQFF
>15|TRBV2|TRBJ2-7
CASTPHTTGAYEQYF
>16|TRBV20-1|TRBJ1-6
CSVSRGQGTYNSPLHF
>14|TRBV29-1|TRBJ2-3
CSALGTAGTDTQYF
>16|TRBV2|TRBJ2-7
CASNSLGGAGSYEQYF
>13|TRBV15|TRBJ2-2
CATTKGASGELFF
>13|TRBV7-2|TRBJ2-7
CASSPLAATEQYF
>15|TRBV12-3/TRBV12-4|TRBJ2-5
CASSDPGTPQETQYF
>16|TRBV27|TRBJ1-5
CASSLAGAVGNQPQHF
>14|TRBV20-1|TRBJ2-7
CSARGGGAGDTQYF
>17|TRBV7-4|TRBJ1-2
CASSSDSPPHPNYGYTF
>13|TRBV12-3/TRBV12-4|TRBJ2-2
CASRYRFTGELFF
>15|TRBV5-1|TRBJ2-7
CASSFPGQGLYEQYF
>14|TRBV5-6|TRBJ2-5
CASSFPSGQETQYF
>13|TRBV12-3/TRBV12-4|TRBJ1-5
CASKAREDQPQHF
>13|TRBV6-2/TRBV6-3|TRBJ1-1
CASNKNGWTEAFF
>15|TRBV29-1|TRBJ2-5
CSVRGGTGGQETQYF
>14|TRBV10-3|TRBJ1-2
CAISLEGVDYGYTF
>13|TRBV20-1|TRBJ1-4
CSASGSWDEKLFF
>13|TRBV12-3/TRBV12-4|TRBJ1-2
CASSKEGGYGYTF
>14|TRBV7-9|TRBJ1-4
CASRTGQLNEKLFF
>14|TRBV7-2|TRBJ2-7
CASSPGAGEAEQYF
>12|TRBV29-1|TRBJ2-7
CSVGQGVGEQYF
>13|TRBV29-1|TRBJ1-2
CSVELRGMGGYTF